Listed below are T cell receptor beta chains from one sample, sequenced in a study of T cell changes during pregnancy in multiple sclerosis. Only in-frame clones appear in the TCRdb table, and some are missing; sequencing was by immunoSEQ multiplex PCR. The sample records approximately 100,000 clones, 90% to 95% being singletons. The sequenced sample was peripheral blood, obtained in the second trimester of pregnancy. Receptor source: a female donor with multiple sclerosis, enrolled in a pregnancy study. The CDR3 runs from the conserved cysteine through the conserved F or W. Fields, in order: clone size, J gene, V gene, D gene, CDR3 DNA, CDR3 protein. A D gene is named only where the DNA matches it firmly. Clone sizes are given selectively: once, few, many, or a class where the clone is expanded.

abundance: -
j_gene: TRBJ2-7
v_gene: TRBV30
d_gene: TRBD2
CDR3nt: TGTGCCTGGAGTCCCCGCACTAGCGGGGGAAACGAGCAGTACTTC
CDR3aa: CAWSPRTSGGNEQYF

abundance: -
j_gene: TRBJ1-1
v_gene: TRBV7-6
d_gene: TRBD1
CDR3nt: TGTGCCAGCAGCTTAGGTAGGACAGGGGTATCTGAAGCTTTCTTT
CDR3aa: CASSLGRTGVSEAFF

abundance: few
j_gene: TRBJ1-5
v_gene: TRBV29-1
d_gene: -
CDR3nt: TGCAGCGTCGCGTTCGGGTACAATCAGCCCCAGCATTTT
CDR3aa: CSVAFGYNQPQHF

abundance: few
j_gene: TRBJ1-5
v_gene: TRBV2
d_gene: -
CDR3nt: TGTGCCAGCAGTGAAGCGCGTGTTAGCAATCAGCCCCAGCATTTT
CDR3aa: CASSEARVSNQPQHF

abundance: -
j_gene: TRBJ2-5
v_gene: TRBV6-1
d_gene: -
CDR3nt: TGTGCCAGCAGTGAACCGACAGGCCTACAAGAGACCCAGTACTTC
CDR3aa: CASSEPTGLQETQYF

abundance: -
j_gene: TRBJ2-7
v_gene: TRBV29-1
d_gene: -
CDR3nt: TGCAGCGCCCGAAGGGGGAGCTACGAGCAGTACTTC
CDR3aa: CSARRGSYEQYF

abundance: -
j_gene: TRBJ2-7
v_gene: TRBV27
d_gene: -
CDR3nt: TGTGCCAGCAGTCTAAGACCAGGTCCTCTTACCTACGAGCAGTACTTC
CDR3aa: CASSLRPGPLTYEQYF

abundance: -
j_gene: TRBJ2-7
v_gene: TRBV7-9
d_gene: TRBD1
CDR3nt: TGTGCCAGCAGCTTTGGGGACAGGTCCCCCCACGAGCAGTACTTC
CDR3aa: CASSFGDRSPHEQYF

abundance: -
j_gene: TRBJ2-1
v_gene: TRBV10-3
d_gene: TRBD2
CDR3nt: TGTGCCATGTCTAGCGGTCTATACAATGAGCAGTTCTTC
CDR3aa: CAMSSGLYNEQFF

abundance: -
j_gene: TRBJ1-2
v_gene: TRBV5-4
d_gene: -
CDR3nt: TGTGCCAGCAGCTTGCTCCGGAACTATGGCTACACCTTC
CDR3aa: CASSLLRNYGYTF

abundance: -
j_gene: TRBJ2-1
v_gene: TRBV6-1
d_gene: -
CDR3nt: TGTGCCAGCCGCGGCCTTGAGCAGTTCTTC
CDR3aa: CASRGLEQFF

abundance: -
j_gene: TRBJ2-1
v_gene: TRBV28
d_gene: TRBD2
CDR3nt: TGTGCCAGCAGTTTGTATTACCGGGGACTAGCGGGTAATGAGCAGTTCTTC
CDR3aa: CASSLYYRGLAGNEQFF

abundance: -
j_gene: TRBJ2-1
v_gene: TRBV30
d_gene: TRBD1
CDR3nt: TGTGCCTGGAGCTCCGGGACAGGCTACAATGAGCAGTTCTTC
CDR3aa: CAWSSGTGYNEQFF

abundance: -
j_gene: TRBJ1-2
v_gene: TRBV9
d_gene: TRBD1
CDR3nt: TGTGCCAGCAGCGGGGCAGGGGGAGGAGATGGCTACACCTTC
CDR3aa: CASSGAGGGDGYTF

abundance: -
j_gene: TRBJ2-5
v_gene: TRBV18
d_gene: TRBD1
CDR3nt: TGTGCCAGCTCACCCTCTTTAGGGACAGGGTTGCAAGAGACCCAGTACTTC
CDR3aa: CASSPSLGTGLQETQYF

abundance: -
j_gene: TRBJ2-6
v_gene: TRBV19
d_gene: TRBD1
CDR3nt: TGTGCCAGTAGTATACCGGGACAGGGCCCCTCTGGGGCCAACGTCCTGACTTTC
CDR3aa: CASSIPGQGPSGANVLTF

abundance: few
j_gene: TRBJ2-1
v_gene: TRBV6-5
d_gene: TRBD2
CDR3nt: TGTGCCAGCAGTTACTCACCGGGGGGGACCTACAATGAGCAGTTCTTC
CDR3aa: CASSYSPGGTYNEQFF

abundance: once
j_gene: TRBJ2-2
v_gene: TRBV28
d_gene: -
CDR3nt: TGTGCCAGCAGTTTAATAGCCGGGTGGAGGACCGGGGAGCTGTTTTTT
CDR3aa: CASSLIAGWRTGELFF

abundance: -
j_gene: TRBJ1-3
v_gene: TRBV30
d_gene: TRBD1
CDR3nt: TGTGCCTGGACCCCGGGGACAGTTTACTCTGGAAACACCATATATTTT
CDR3aa: CAWTPGTVYSGNTIYF

abundance: -
j_gene: TRBJ1-2
v_gene: TRBV30
d_gene: TRBD1
CDR3nt: TGTGCCTGGAGTAACCTGGACAGGGCTAGGGTAAACTATGGCTACACCTTC
CDR3aa: CAWSNLDRARVNYGYTF

abundance: -
j_gene: TRBJ2-3
v_gene: TRBV10-1
d_gene: -
CDR3nt: TGCGCCAGCAGCCATGAGGGACAGGCGGGAGAGGTGGATACGCAGTATTTT
CDR3aa: CASSHEGQAGEVDTQYF

abundance: -
j_gene: TRBJ1-5
v_gene: TRBV2
d_gene: -
CDR3nt: TGTGCCAGCAGTGAACAAGGACACAATCAGCCCCAGCATTTT
CDR3aa: CASSEQGHNQPQHF

abundance: -
j_gene: TRBJ2-1
v_gene: TRBV5-4
d_gene: TRBD2
CDR3nt: TGTGCCGCGGGGGTAGGCTACAATGAGCAGTTCTTC
CDR3aa: CAAGVGYNEQFF

abundance: -
j_gene: TRBJ1-5
v_gene: TRBV6-1
d_gene: -
CDR3nt: TGTGCCACCGATGATGGGCTGGGCAATCAGCCCCAGCATTTT
CDR3aa: CATDDGLGNQPQHF